Listed below are T cell receptor beta chains from one sample, sequenced in a study of OX40 agonist ivuxolimab in advanced cancers. TCRdb keeps only in-frame clones here, not all; method: immunoSEQ multiplex PCR. The data hold 73,000 or so clones, with roughly 80% observed a single time. The sequencing here drew on CD4+ or CD8+ T cells sorted from blood, taken in a trial of the OX40 agonist ivuxolimab. These receptors originate from an adult with an advanced solid tumor such as melanoma, head and neck, liver or kidney cancer. Both conserved end residues are part of each CDR3. The D gene is left open where the match is weak. Clone sizes are given selectively: once, few, many, or a class where the clone is expanded.

cdr3_length clone_size d_call j_call v_call cdr3_aa cdr3_nt
15 - TRBD2 TRBJ2-1 TRBV5-1 CASRSELAGEREQFF TGCGCCAGCAGATCGGAACTAGCGGGAGAGCGGGAGCAGTTCTTC
16 - TRBD2 TRBJ2-3 TRBV7-9 CASSPRLAGETDTQYF TGTGCCAGCAGCCCTCGACTAGCGGGAGAGACAGATACGCAGTATTTT
15 - TRBD2 TRBJ2-3 TRBV7-7 CASSPGRADTDTQYF TGTGCCAGCAGCCCGGGGAGGGCGGACACAGATACGCAGTATTTT
15 - - TRBJ1-5 TRBV2 CASSSSGVSNQPQHF TGTGCCAGCAGTTCCTCAGGGGTTAGCAATCAGCCCCAGCATTTT
17 - TRBD1 TRBJ1-1 TRBV30 CAWSGGTGKGQNTEAFF TGTGCCTGGAGTGGAGGGACAGGGAAGGGTCAGAACACTGAAGCTTTCTTT
15 - TRBD2 TRBJ2-1 TRBV11-3 CASSLAGTIYNEQFF TGTGCCAGCAGCTTAGCAGGGACTATCTACAATGAGCAGTTCTTC
16 - - TRBJ2-1 TRBV13 CASSPRWAGTFNEQFF TGTGCCAGCAGCCCCCGGTGGGCGGGCACGTTCAATGAGCAGTTCTTC
10 - - TRBJ1-2 TRBV6-5 CASSYAGVLF TGTGCCAGCAGTTACGCTGGGGTCCTCTTC
13 few TRBD1 TRBJ2-7 TRBV2 CASRKGQAYEQYF TGTGCCAGCAGGAAAGGACAGGCCTACGAGCAGTACTTC
13 few - TRBJ1-4 TRBV7-3 CASSLRPQGKLFF TGTGCCAGCAGCCTCCGGCCCCAGGGAAAACTGTTTTTT
13 - - TRBJ2-7 TRBV14 CASSPDGSYEQYF TGTGCCAGCAGCCCGGACGGATCCTACGAGCAGTACTTC
16 - - TRBJ1-2 TRBV19 CATLRQLGVGGYGYTF TGTGCCACCCTCCGACAGCTTGGGGTAGGAGGCTATGGCTACACCTTC
14 - TRBD1 TRBJ1-2 TRBV19 CASSMRDRTYGYTF TGTGCCAGTAGTATGCGGGACAGAACTTATGGCTACACCTTC
14 - TRBD2 TRBJ2-2 TRBV28 CGVAGGGRSGELFF TGCGGGGTAGCGGGAGGAGGAAGGTCCGGGGAGCTGTTTTTT
15 - - TRBJ2-3 TRBV2 CASSELQLGTDTQYF TGTGCCAGCAGTGAACTACAGTTGGGCACAGATACGCAGTATTTT
15 - TRBD1 TRBJ1-1 TRBV4-3 CASSRDPQGRTEAFF TGCGCCAGCAGCCGAGACCCACAGGGGAGGACTGAAGCTTTCTTT
16 - TRBD1 TRBJ1-6 TRBV30 CAWTVGGTGINSPLHF TGTGCCTGGACCGTAGGGGGGACAGGGATTAATTCACCCCTCCACTTT
16 - - TRBJ1-2 TRBV28 CASSTPQKRDTYGYTF TGTGCCAGCAGTACCCCCCAAAAACGGGACACGTATGGCTACACCTTC
15 - - TRBJ2-1 TRBV18 CASSPGILSYNEQFF TGTGCCAGCTCACCCGGCATACTCTCCTACAATGAGCAGTTCTTC
14 - - TRBJ1-1 TRBV7-9 CASSVTGENTEAFF TGTGCCAGCAGCGTCACAGGAGAGAACACTGAAGCTTTCTTT
15 - TRBD2 TRBJ2-7 TRBV9 CASSDQPGTRSEQYF TGTGCCAGCAGCGATCAACCTGGGACTAGAAGCGAGCAGTACTTC
17 - TRBD2 TRBJ2-5 TRBV5-1 CASSLALSAGGEETQYF TGCGCCAGCAGCTTGGCCCTCTCAGCGGGAGGGGAAGAGACCCAGTACTTC
15 - - TRBJ2-2 TRBV13 CASSLGLSRAGELFF TGTGCCAGCAGCTTAGGCCTCAGTCGGGCCGGGGAGCTGTTTTTT
14 - - TRBJ1-3 TRBV5-1 CASSPGQFGNTIYF TGCGCCAGCAGCCCCGGACAGTTTGGAAACACCATATATTTT
14 - - TRBJ1-4 TRBV6-5 CASSRDTSNEKLFF TGTGCCAGCAGTCGTGACACGAGCAATGAAAAACTGTTTTTT
15 - - TRBJ2-5 TRBV5-5 CASSLWGARGETQYF TGTGCCAGCAGCCTGTGGGGGGCGCGAGGGGAGACCCAGTACTTC
14 few TRBD1 TRBJ1-2 TRBV2 CASTGTGGNYGYTF TGTGCCAGCACTGGGACAGGGGGGAACTATGGCTACACCTTC
14 few TRBD1 TRBJ1-2 TRBV5-1 CASSSGQGPYGYTF TGCGCCAGCAGCTCGGGACAGGGGCCCTATGGCTACACCTTC
14 - TRBD1 TRBJ2-1 TRBV9 CASSVRTGGYEQFF TGTGCCAGCAGCGTAAGGACAGGGGGCTACGAGCAGTTCTTC
16 - TRBD1 TRBJ1-3 TRBV5-1 CASSHGTAQTGNTIYF TGCGCCAGCAGCCATGGGACAGCGCAGACTGGAAACACCATATATTTT
15 - TRBD1 TRBJ1-4 TRBV5-6 CASSTGQGTNEKLFF TGTGCCAGCAGCACAGGACAGGGAACTAATGAAAAACTGTTTTTT
14 - TRBD1 TRBJ1-5 TRBV2 CASSYTGERQPQHF TGTGCCAGCAGTTATACAGGGGAAAGACAGCCCCAGCATTTT
16 - TRBD1 TRBJ1-2 TRBV6-5 CASSYDHRQGGYGYTF TGTGCCAGCAGTTACGATCATAGACAGGGGGGCTATGGCTACACCTTC
17 once TRBD1 TRBJ2-1 TRBV28 CASSGGQGMTSYNEQFF TGTGCCAGCAGTGGGGGACAGGGGATGACCTCCTACAATGAGCAGTTCTTC
11 - - TRBJ2-7 TRBV11-1 CASSFDYEQYF TGTGCCAGCAGCTTCGACTACGAGCAGTACTTC
13 few - TRBJ2-1 TRBV6-1 CASTPRSYNEQFF TGTGCCAGCACGCCACGCTCCTACAATGAGCAGTTCTTC
16 few TRBD1 TRBJ2-6 TRBV19 CASSPGQHSGANVLTF TGTGCCAGTAGTCCGGGACAGCACTCTGGGGCCAACGTCCTGACTTTC
12 - - TRBJ1-1 TRBV28 CASSLERIRAFF TGTGCCAGCAGTTTGGAAAGAATCCGGGCTTTCTTT
13 few - TRBJ2-1 TRBV10-3 CAISGQNGNEQFF TGTGCCATCAGTGGGCAGAATGGCAATGAGCAGTTCTTC
14 - TRBD1 TRBJ1-1 TRBV5-1 CASSPSTGSPEAFF TGCGCCAGCAGCCCGTCGACAGGGAGCCCTGAAGCTTTCTTT
21 - - TRBJ2-6 TRBV28 CASSTTTTWGPGGSGANVLTF TGTGCCAGCAGTACTACCACAACTTGGGGGCCGGGGGGCTCTGGGGCCAACGTCCTGACTTTC
17 - - TRBJ1-5 TRBV28 CASTQMAGARGNQPQHF TGTGCCAGCACCCAAATGGCGGGGGCCCGGGGCAATCAGCCCCAGCATTTT
14 - TRBD1 TRBJ2-1 TRBV30 CAWRTGGGYNEQFF TGTGCCTGGCGTACAGGGGGCGGCTACAATGAGCAGTTCTTC
14 - - TRBJ1-2 TRBV2 CASRAGGGSRGYTF TGTGCCAGCAGAGCCGGGGGCGGTTCGCGAGGCTACACCTTC
16 few - TRBJ1-2 TRBV4-1 CASSQGRRGTRSGYTF TGCGCCAGCAGCCAGGGGCGGAGGGGAACCCGTTCGGGCTACACCTTC
17 - TRBD2 TRBJ2-2 TRBV5-6 CASSLAGRGANTGELFF TGTGCCAGCAGCTTGGCCGGGAGGGGCGCGAACACCGGGGAGCTGTTTTTT
14 once TRBD2 TRBJ2-1 TRBV11-2 CASRYRGGYNEQFF TGTGCCAGCAGATATCGGGGGGGCTACAATGAGCAGTTCTTC
12 - - TRBJ1-2 TRBV18 CASSPDNYGYTF TGTGCCAGCTCACCAGACAACTATGGCTACACCTTC
15 once - TRBJ1-4 TRBV4-1 CASSQTRQGFEKLFF TGCGCCAGCAGCCAGACCCGCCAGGGGTTTGAAAAACTGTTTTTT
15 - TRBD1 TRBJ2-6 TRBV6-1 CASRRTGDGANVLTF TGTGCCAGCAGGCGCACAGGGGATGGGGCCAACGTCCTGACTTTC
16 - TRBD1 TRBJ1-4 TRBV7-9 CASSLGSGQGNEKLFF TGTGCCAGCAGCCTAGGCTCGGGACAGGGGAATGAAAAACTGTTTTTT